The entry below describes one T cell receptor (beta chain). Its antigen is as yet unknown. The CDR3 has 16 amino acids. Losses at the gene ends were 2 bases for V and 6 bases for J; bases not matched to a gene: 11. CDR1 MNHEY and CDR2 SMNVEV come from the germline V gene (reference sequence). The entry originates in a study of long-term antiretroviral therapy in people with HIV. Study as a whole: Collection of the earliest samples took place about a decade ahead of the 2015 immediate-ART recommendation.

Until DNA extraction, the samples held between 1-10 million cryopreserved PBMC. Findings and limits, study-wide: Spans of CDR3 length were tighter for HIV repertoires than for controls.

Version v3.0 of the immunoSEQ assay ran at survey level. This table comes from immunoSEQ multiplex PCR, and its TCRdb copy is limited to in-frame clones, with some not included. The sample has some 20,000 clones; roughly 88% are singletons. This chain connects TRBV27 to TRBJ2-3, with 7 bases fitting TRBD2. The material sequenced was unsorted PBMCs, taken 1.2 years after starting antiretroviral therapy. The origin of this receptor is a woman aged 40 to 50 with HIV. CDR3 loop: CASSLVTGGLVDTQYF. The CDR3, as DNA: TGTGCCAGCAGTTTAGTAACGGGAGGCCTCGTGGATACGCAGTATTTT.